Following are 28 T cell receptor beta chains from one sample sequenced in a study of long-term antiretroviral therapy in people with HIV. They ran version v3.0 of the immunoSEQ assay at survey level. Repertoires were generated with immunoSEQ multiplex PCR, while TCRdb's copy carries only in-frame clones and drops some. The data contain approximately 12,000 clones, around three quarters of them singletons. Sequences were derived from unsorted PBMCs, sampled 0.8 years before starting antiretroviral therapy. Source of these receptors: a woman between 40 and 50 years old with HIV.

The chain links TRBV25-1 to TRBJ2-7; a possible D gene is TRBD1 (6 bases). CDR1 and CDR2 (germline): MGHDK, SYGVNS. V was cut by 1 base and J by 2 bases, with 15 bases left in between. CDR3 length: 16 residues. The DNA for the CDR3 is TGTGCCAGCAGTGAATGGGGCCAGGGGATAACCTACGAGCAGTACTTC. Protein: CASSEWGQGITYEQYF.

The rearrangement uses TRBV4-1 and TRBJ2-1; D is perhaps TRBD1 (6 bases). The V and J ends lost 4 bases and 2 bases respectively, with 12 bases between them. The CDR3 is 15 amino acids. The germline gives CDR1 MGHRA, CDR2 YSYEKL. The CDR3 DNA sequence: TGCGCCAGCAGCCTCCAGGGGAATCCCTACAATGAGCAGTTCTTC. Its translation: CASSLQGNPYNEQFF.

The chain employs TRBV6-4 and TRBJ2-3; D is uncertain. The CDR3 contains 13 residues. CDR1 MRHNA and CDR2 SNTAGT come from the germline V gene. Trimming removed 5 bases from V and 4 bases from J, with 10 bases in between. The CDR3 sequence is CASSPSLADTQYF. CDR3 nucleotide sequence: TGTGCCAGCAGTCCTAGTTTGGCAGATACGCAGTATTTT.

V is TRBV7-2 and J is TRBJ2-1; 7 bases agree with TRBD2. Germline CDR1 reads SGHTA; CDR2 reads FQGNSA. This CDR3 has 13 amino acids. V was pared by 5 bases and J by 9 bases, with 7 bases of the junction left unmatched. The CDR3, as DNA: TGTGCCAGCAGCGCTCTGGGGGGGGGTGAGCAGTTCTTC. This sequence encodes CASSALGGGEQFF.

The rearrangement joins TRBV11-2 to TRBJ2-7; D is perhaps TRBD1 (6 bases). Trimming removed 5 bases at V and 4 bases at J, with 9 bases between. Germline V CDR1 and CDR2: SGHAT, FQNNGV. The CDR3 extends over 12 amino acids. The CDR3 region is CASSVQGYEQYF. For the CDR3, the DNA is TGTGCCAGCAGCGTACAGGGATACGAGCAGTACTTC.

This clone has a single count. The chain combines TRBV6-1 with TRBJ1-1; D not resolved. Germline loops: CDR1 MNHNS, CDR2 SASEGT. V lost 6 bases and J 10 bases, leaving 12 bases between the germline ends. The CDR3 extends over 11 amino acids. In DNA, the CDR3 is TGTGCCAGCAGCCCTCTCGTAGCAGCTTTCTTT. Residues: CASSPLVAAFF.

The genes are TRBV5-1 and TRBJ2-7, with D possibly matching TRBD2 (6 bases). This CDR3 contains 14 residues. V lost 6 bases and J lost 5, with 18 bases in between. The germline V gene encodes CDR1 SGHRS and CDR2 YFSETQ. In DNA, the CDR3 is TGCGCCAGCAAGGCCTCGAGCGGGCGGAACGAGCAGTACTTC. Translation gives CASKASSGRNEQYF.

The rearrangement uses TRBV6-6 and TRBJ1-4, with TRBD1 matching over 8 bases. CDR3 length: 14 amino acids. V lost 7 bases, J lost 1 base, and 2 bases stayed unmatched. CDR1 and CDR2 (germline): MNHNY, SVGAGI (reference sequence). The CDR3 nucleotides read TGTGCCAGCAATACAGGGGGAACTAATGAAAAACTGTTTTTT. Protein product: CASNTGGTNEKLFF.

The chain couples TRBV6-5 to TRBJ2-7; TRBD2 matches at 10 bases. Losses at the gene ends were 5 bases for V and 4 bases for J; bases not matched to a gene: 5. The CDR3 is made up of 14 amino acids. Germline CDR1 reads MNHEY; CDR2 reads SVGAGI. The CDR3 coding sequence is TGTGCCAGCAGTGTTCTAGCGGGGGCTTACGAGCAGTACTTC. Residues: CASSVLAGAYEQYF.

The CDR3: CASSQGYLEDQETQYF. As DNA, the CDR3 is TGCGCCAGCAGCCAAGGGTATCTGGAAGACCAAGAGACCCAGTACTTC. This sequence joins TRBV4-3 and TRBJ2-5; D unresolved. Trimming left V 1 base short and J 0 bases short, with 12 bases between. Germline CDR1 is LGHNA and CDR2 is YSLEER. The CDR3 length is 16 residues.

V and J are TRBV4-2 and TRBJ2-2; no clear D gene. The CDR3 spans 14 residues. Trimming removed 0 bases from V and 6 bases from J, with 8 bases in between. Germline lookup yields CDR1 LGHNA and CDR2 YNFKEQ. CDR3 in amino acids: CASSQEWNPGELFF. DNA of the CDR3: TGTGCCAGCAGCCAAGAATGGAATCCCGGGGAGCTGTTTTTT.

Notes on this clone: At one boundary the junction diverges from the germline segment, which might be a read error. This chain connects TRBV30 to TRBJ1-3, with unresolved D. This CDR3 is 13 amino acids long. Germline assignment: CDR1 GTSNPN and CDR2 SVGIG (reference sequence). Here the CDR3 reads CAWSVPGGDTIYF. CDR3 in DNA: TGTGCCTGGAGTGTGCCAGGTGGAGACACCATATATTTT.

The rearrangement uses TRBV18 and TRBJ1-1; 9 bases match TRBD1. There are 13 residues in the CDR3. Germline CDR1 is KGHSH and CDR2 is LQKENI. V dropped 5 bases and J dropped 9; count of bases not matched to a gene: 7. This chain's CDR3 is CASSLLTGGQAFF. The CDR3 nucleotides read TGTGCCAGCTCATTACTTACAGGGGGCCAAGCTTTCTTT.

The rearrangement joins TRBV5-4 to TRBJ2-7; D may be TRBD2 (6 bases). Per the germline V gene, CDR1 is SGHNT and CDR2 is YYREEE (reference sequence). The V end lost 6 bases, the J end lost 2 bases, and 18 bases lay between the germline ends. The length of the CDR3 is 15 residues. CDR3 sequence (DNA): TGTGCCAGCACCACCGTGCGCGGGGCTACCTACGAGCAGTACTTC. Protein sequence: CASTTVRGATYEQYF. The whole variable domain, filled in from reference TRBV5-4 and TRBJ2-7, reads ETGVTQSPTHLIKTRGQQVTLRCSSQSGHNTVSWYQQALGQGPQFIFQYYREEENGRGNFPPRFSGLQFPNYSSELNVNALELDDSALYLCASTTVRGATYEQYFGPGTRLTVT.

The V call is TRBV7-9, the J call TRBJ2-1, with unresolved D. This CDR3 is 12 amino acids long. Per germline, CDR1 SEHNR and CDR2 FQNEAQ (reference sequence). V lost 7 bases, J lost 9 bases, and 13 bases lay in between. The CDR3 loop is CASNNIKVEQFF. The CDR3 nucleotides read TGTGCCAGCAACAATATTAAGGTTGAGCAGTTCTTC.

V and J are TRBV28 and TRBJ2-2; D remains unclear. The V gene's germline CDR1 is MDHEN and CDR2 SYDVKM. This CDR3 has 11 amino acids. V was cut by 9 bases and J by 1 base, with 3 bases left in between. The CDR3 bases are TGTGCCAGTGAGAACACCGGGGAGCTGTTTTTT. This gives the protein CASENTGELFF. Drawing the rest from reference TRBV28 and TRBJ2-2, the complete variable domain is DVKVTQSSRYLVKRTGEKVFLECVQDMDHENMFWYRQDPGLGLRLIYFSYDVKMKEKGDIPEGYSVSREKKERFSLILESASTNQTSMYLCASENTGELFFGEGSRLTVL.

This chain uses TRBV13 with TRBJ2-7; TRBD1 might be the D (6 bases). Germline V gives CDR1 PRHDT, CDR2 FYEKMQ (reference sequence). The CDR3 runs 14 residues. V lost 0 bases to trimming and J lost 6 bases, with 12 bases between them. The CDR3 nucleotides read TGTGCCAGCAGCTTAGGTGCAGGGGCTCGCGAGCAGTACTTC. Amino acid sequence: CASSLGAGAREQYF.

This clone has a handful of counts. The sample contains more than one DNA sequence encoding this CDR3. The chain carries TRBV7-9 and TRBJ1-1, with TRBD1 matching 7 bases. V gave up 6 bases and J gave up 4 bases; unmatched junction bases: 2. Germline V gene sequence: CDR1 SEHNR, CDR2 FQNEAQ (reference sequence). The CDR3 covers 12 residues. CDR3 in amino acids: CASSPGGTEAFF. CDR3 in DNA: TGTGCCAGCAGTCCAGGGGGCACTGAAGCTTTCTTT.

This chain links TRBV5-1 with TRBJ2-7, with a tentative D call TRBD2 (6 bases). CDR1 and CDR2 (germline): SGHRS, YFSETQ. The CDR3 length is 15 residues. V was cut by 4 bases and J by 0 bases, with 14 bases left in between. The DNA of the CDR3 is TGCGCCAGCAGCCCCCTGGTTAGCGGCTCCTACGAGCAGTACTTC. Its translation is CASSPLVSGSYEQYF.

This clone was picked up one time. This chain links TRBV7-9 with TRBJ2-4; no clear D gene. V shed 5 bases and J shed 7 bases, with 9 bases lying between them. The CDR3 totals 12 residues. Looked up from germline, CDR1 is SEHNR and CDR2 is FQNEAQ (reference sequence). CDR3 nucleotide sequence: TGTGCCAGCAGCCCCAATCTGAACATTCAGTACTTC. Amino acids: CASSPNLNIQYF. The variable domain in full, completed from reference TRBV7-9 and TRBJ2-4, reads DTGVSQNPRHKITKRGQNVTFRCDPISEHNRLYWYRQTLGQGPEFLTYFQNEAQLEKSRLLSDRFSAERPKGSFSTLEIQRTEQGDSAMYLCASSPNLNIQYFGAGTRLSVL.

This chain connects TRBV6-1 to TRBJ2-1, with TRBD2 matching 12 bases. Trimming removed 4 bases from V and 6 bases from J; junction bases left unmatched: 13. The CDR3 covers 18 residues. Germline V CDR1 and CDR2: MNHNS, SASEGT. The DNA of the CDR3 is TGTGCCAGCAGTGTAAGACTAGCGGGAGCGGCATTAGGCAATGAGCAGTTCTTC. This sequence encodes CASSVRLAGAALGNEQFF.

In its sample, this clone was seen a few times. The genes are TRBV7-9 and TRBJ1-5; the D is unclear. Germline CDR1 and CDR2: SEHNR and FQNEAQ (reference sequence). The CDR3 has 13 residues. Trimming took 6 bases from V and 5 from J, leaving 11 bases between them. The CDR3 DNA reads as TGTGCCAGCAGTTCGAATAGGGATCAGCCCCAGCATTTT. Its protein is CASSSNRDQPQHF.

This clone is termed medium-sized (0.01 to 0.1%). The chain is built from TRBV9 and TRBJ1-2, with no clear D. CDR1 is SGDLS, CDR2 YYNGEE, per germline. V lost 1 base and J 6 bases, leaving 7 bases between the germline ends. The CDR3 sequence is 12 residues long. The CDR3 nucleotides are TGTGCCAGCAGCGTAACAGCTCATGGCTACACCTTC. Amino acids: CASSVTAHGYTF.

The gene calls are TRBV6-1 and TRBJ2-3; TRBD2 aligns across 8 bases. Germline V gene lookup returns CDR1 MNHNS and CDR2 SASEGT. The CDR3 is made up of 14 amino acids. Trimming at V came to 10 bases and at J to 4 bases, leaving 10 bases not matched to a gene. This chain's CDR3 is CATSWREVADTQYF. The CDR3 DNA reads TGTGCCACCTCTTGGCGGGAGGTAGCAGATACGCAGTATTTT.

The chain uses TRBV18 and TRBJ2-5, with 12 bases aligning to TRBD2. With the DNA end fitting TRBJ2-7 better, the J assignment may be wrong. Germline assignment: CDR1 KGHSH and CDR2 LQKENI. The CDR3 has 16 residues. CDR3 in amino acids: CASSPPGLAGTYEQYF. The DNA of the CDR3 is TGTGCCAGCTCACCTCCGGGACTAGCGGGTACCTACGAGCAGTACTTC.

Here the CDR3 reads CASKNGTANEKLFF. CDR3 nucleotides: TGTGCCAGCAAAAACGGGACAGCAAATGAAAAACTGTTTTTT. This chain joins TRBV5-5 and TRBJ1-4; TRBD1 agrees at 7 bases. This CDR3 comprises 14 residues. V was clipped by 6 bases and J by 5 bases; unmatched bases: 7. Germline CDR1 is SGHKS and CDR2 is YYEKEE (reference sequence).

This chain connects TRBV5-6 to TRBJ2-1; perhaps TRBD2 as D (5 bases). Germline CDR1 reads SGHDT; CDR2 reads YYEEEE. This CDR3 comprises 15 residues. The germline V and J ends were trimmed by 4 bases and 9 bases, with 20 bases remaining between them. The CDR3 nucleotides read TGTGCCAGCAGCCCCGGACTTAGCGCCCTTGGTGAGCAGTTCTTC. This translates into CASSPGLSALGEQFF.

The J gene is TRBJ1-1, the V gene TRBV2; the D gene is possibly TRBD1 (5 bases). The CDR3 extends over 13 amino acids. Looked up from germline, CDR1 is SNHLY and CDR2 is FYNNEI. The V end lost 9 bases, the J end lost 4 bases, and 15 bases lay between the germline ends. CDR3 sequence (DNA): TGTGCCAGTGTCCCGGATGGGGGCACTGAAGCTTTCTTT. Protein product: CASVPDGGTEAFF.